This TCR beta chain was sequenced for a study of cytomegalovirus exposure and HLA in healthy donors (TCRdb year 2017). Regarding the study in general: In an earlier analysis of about 560 of the donors, 250 to 350 Gb of sequence data and just under 120 million unique TCR beta sequences from about 179 million T cells were reported. Around 330 gigabases of sequencing data and roughly 81 million unique TCR sequences made up an early release that covered 640 HLA-typed donors. Of the roughly 400 genotyped donors, roughly 85% fell in the genetic ancestry cluster associated with self-reported Caucasian donors. The study was designed to test whether signatures of past pathogen exposure could be identified by cataloging public T cell receptors. Using immunosequencing, the study profiled T cell repertoires from approximately 700 subjects and related those repertoires to cytomegalovirus serostatus. Along with the roughly 700-subject first cohort, a separate validation cohort of over a hundred different subjects was used. To predict cytomegalovirus infection status, the study combined high-throughput TCR immunosequencing, statistical association of individual TCRs with disease status, and machine learning. A later analysis re-examined previously published TCR beta repertoires from hundreds of donors and added high-resolution HLA genotyping to investigate patterns of TCR occurrence. Rather than drawing on any new phenotypic data, the later analysis identified candidate immune exposures from TCR beta sequences and the way those sequences occurred across donors. In an earlier analysis of 587 of the donors, high-throughput TCR beta sequencing was used to judge whether each TCR beta V gene segment behaved as functional or pseudogenic. Donor age, sex, ethnicity and CMV serostatus were collected together with the repertoire data. A later genetic analysis used genome-wide SNP genotypes for about three fifths of the roughly 700 donors, treating that subset as a discovery cohort. Every discovery cohort repertoire had been produced on one sequencing platform. Class I and class II HLA loci were covered by the typing at four-digit resolution. The number of donors typed differed by locus, with about 629-630 for A, B, C, DRB1 and DQB1, approximately 500 for DQA1, 600 to 610 for DPA1, and 400 to 490 for DPB1. A handful of DR-DQ haplotypes were handled as single units for association and clustering because linkage in the cohort was strong. Across 300 to 500 genotyped donors of the cohort, an average of approximately 200,000 unique TCR beta nucleotide sequences per donor were sequenced, and roughly a sixth of those sequences were non-productive. Points the paper makes about the study in general: According to a later analysis, TCR association rates differed among HLA loci, with DRB1 alleles showing the most associated TCRs and HLA-C alleles showing the fewest. A group of highly shared sequence variants was considered likely to be a technical artifact of the sequencing pipeline. When HLA alleles, especially DR and DQ, strongly co-occurred, TCR associations were difficult to assign to individual alleles. In an earlier analysis of 450 to 750 of the donors, most TCR beta V segments appeared in productive rearrangements about 87% or about 30% of the time, broadly matching IMGT annotations. According to a later analysis, parvovirus B19, influenza, CMV and Epstein-Barr virus appeared linked to several top co-occurrence clusters. In a later genetic analysis, fewer N-insertions in productive TCRs were reported among donors in an Asian-associated ancestry cluster than the 666-donor mean. Because some donors lacked HLA typing at each locus, the association tests relied only on the typed subset. A few of the identified cytomegalovirus-associated TCR beta chains were confirmed in vitro to be specific for cytomegalovirus antigens. Cytomegalovirus status was reported to be diagnosed by the classifier with high specificity and sensitivity in both the original and validation cohorts. Only TCR beta chains were sequenced in this cohort, and the absence of alpha or paired-chain data limited detectable features. Most CMV-associated TCR beta chains appeared to be HLA-restricted in a later analysis, and the HLA associations seemed to be driven largely by CMV exposure. Because counts were too low, roughly 16 rarely observed V segments, including chromosome 9 orphons, were left out of the earlier analysis of about 620 of the donors. Immune exposure information for the cohort was limited to CMV serostatus. Roughly uniform sequencing depth across donors was assumed in presence/absence analyses, although this assumption may not hold. The authors suggested that the approach could potentially be extended to other disease states and immunological phenotypes. Most TCR sequences were seen in very few donors, while some public TCRs were found in many individuals. In a later genetic analysis, a missense DCLRE1C variant was associated with V-gene and J-gene trimming of TCR beta chains, and the association was replicated in an independent cohort. At a false discovery rate of 0.05, a later analysis linked about 16,000 TCR beta sequences to specific HLA alleles. In the study, around 150 TCR beta chains were listed as associated with cytomegalovirus. A further reported finding was that TCR beta sequences accurately predicted the HLA-A and HLA-B alleles for most subjects in the first cohort. Compared with equally common non-associated chains, HLA-associated TCR beta chains in a later analysis were more clonally expanded and had lower generation probabilities. Some IMGT-functional V segments, including TRBV6-2 and TRBV6-3, could not be told apart with the 87-base-pair reads, so those segments were excluded. Linkage disequilibrium might explain the correlated functional status among segregating V segments, but an unknown experimental factor could not be ruled out.

The cohort comprised some 730 healthy bone marrow donors. Cohort members were all nominally healthy when sampled, although unrecorded immune exposures were likely present. The donor tested CMV seronegative and was one of the 352 seronegative cohort members. A peripheral blood sample was collected from each donor, and TCR beta sequencing was performed on peripheral blood mononuclear cells. The Qiagen DNeasy Blood Extraction Kit was used to extract genomic DNA from the blood cell samples. The library was produced with the immunoSEQ multiplex PCR assay. For the multiplex PCR, a mixture combining 60 forward primers for TCR Vbeta segments and 13 reverse primers for TCR Jbeta segments was used. The CDR3 region of rearranged TCR beta genes was amplified from genomic DNA with a multiplex PCR assay. On the Illumina HiSeq System, the amplified TCR beta libraries were sequenced as 87-base-pair reads. Per the source publication's procedure: A later analysis counted about 76 million unique TCR beta chains across the approximately 700 repertoires, and roughly 10 million of these chains were shared by at least two donors. A nearest-neighbor algorithm error-corrected the raw reads and collapsed the reads into unique sequences, merging closely related sequences to remove PCR and sequencing errors. CDR3 sequences were aligned to IMGT reference sequences to assign V, D and J gene segments. Each retained sequence needed at least a six-nucleotide match to both a V gene segment and a J gene segment. Rearrangements were called productive when the CDR3 lacked stop codons and stayed in frame with V and J; all others were non-productive. CDR3 was defined according to IMGT convention as the region running from the second conserved V-encoded cysteine to the conserved J-encoded phenylalanine. The earlier analysis of fewer than 750 of the donors excluded sequences that lacked an unambiguous match to a single V gene segment. An earlier analysis of 500 to 600 of the donors classified V segments as functional when productive rearrangements were above 56.7% and as segregating when the standard deviation between donors was above 5%. A statistical classification framework was built for diagnosing cytomegalovirus status from the catalog of TCR beta chain sequences. A later analysis assigned V and J genes by comparing TCR nucleotide sequences with IMGT/GENE-DB human TR gene sequences. A later analysis assigned CDR3 sequences and most-parsimonious VDJ recombination scenarios with the TCRdist pipeline. In a later analysis, each TCR beta chain was defined by its CDR3 amino acid sequence together with its V-gene family, and reads without a unique V-gene family were excluded. A later analysis removed 550 to 700 highly shared, low-generation-probability nucleotide sequences to deal with suspected cross-contamination and a sequencing artifact. In a later analysis, a clonal expansion index was calculated for each public chain from normalized within-repertoire ranks of inferred template counts. A later analysis computed generation probabilities with a VDJ recombination model fitted to out-of-frame rearrangements, and checked the results against IGoR. In a later analysis, TCR-TCR, TCR-HLA and TCR-CMV co-occurrence was scored with hypergeometric tests, and a repertoire-size bias correction was applied to TCR pairs. False discovery rates were estimated in a later analysis by permuting HLA or CMV assignments 20 times. A later analysis grouped co-occurring TCRs with DBSCAN, adding TCRdist sequence similarity when clustering within HLA-allele-positive subsets. Co-occurrence clustering excluded repertoires with fewer than 30,000 or more than 120,000 public chains, plus five with anomalous nucleotide sharing. TCRdb provides this immuneACCESS table in a form limited to in-frame rearrangements. Some clones are lacking; in checked studies, under half of them reflect an unresolved V gene, and why the rest are absent is not known. D and trimming come from the DNA, and the V and J calls and clone size come from that table. The sample table holds 220,000 or so clones, of which approximately 78% were seen once. The top ten hold around 2.7% of the sample.

In its sample, this clone was seen a few times. Its recognized antigen is unknown. Nothing much larger sits one base from this clone, and base qualities are not available. CDR1 and CDR2 are read off the germline V gene (reference sequence) as SGHNT and YYREEE. Counted from cysteine to phenylalanine, this CDR3 has 13 amino acids. Kept here is only the CDR3 DNA, which spans 39 bases and is read in frame from base 1. Deletion took 5 bases off V and 2 bases off J, with a span of 9 bases between the germline ends. Sequences were obtained from PBMCs. In this chain, TRBV5-4 is recombined with TRBJ2-3, with the D gene not confidently named. This clonotype was obtained from a middle-aged woman in good health and CMV-seronegative. This receptor carries the CDR3 CASSHSPTDTQYF. The sequenced DNA is TGTGCCAGCAGTCACTCGCCCACAGATACGCAGTATTTT.